This T cell receptor (beta chain) was identified during a study of blood T cells in healthy people across ages. A second PCR, run for about 7 to 11 cycles, used a sample-barcoded 5' primer plus a J-beta primer mix. Samples each returned at least 2.5 million CDR3-containing paired-end reads. MiXCR, run by TCRdb on the 5' RACE reads, gives a single entry per CDR3 protein. The table records over 600,000 distinct CDR3 sequences, about half of them present only once. Germline CDR1 is MNHNY and CDR2 is SVGAGI (reference sequence). The CDR3 runs to 13 residues. With 0 bases removed from V and 15 bases from J, the gap between germline ends came to 15 bases. This clonotype was seen a few times.

This clonotype was sampled from a man older than 75 in good health. Sequencing used blood. The V and J genes are TRBV6-6 and TRBJ2-1; D is uncertain. The CDR3 loop reads CASSYSGRPELFF. For the CDR3, the DNA is TGTGCCAGCAGTTACTCAGGCCGCCCGGAACTGTTCTTC.